These 5 T cell receptor beta chains share one sample of origin, sequenced in a study of OX40 agonist ivuxolimab in advanced cancers. The repertoire was sequenced with immunoSEQ multiplex PCR; TCRdb's copy has only in-frame clones and lacks some. The data contain approximately 70,000 clones, 75% to 95% of them seen just once; the ten biggest clones take up 5.9%. The sequencing used CD4+ or CD8+ T cells sorted from blood, collected in a trial of the OX40 agonist ivuxolimab. These receptors all come from an adult with an advanced solid tumor such as melanoma, head and neck, liver or kidney cancer.

The chain couples TRBV15 to TRBJ2-7; the D is unclear. Trimming removed 0 bases at V and 0 bases at J, with 15 bases between. The CDR3 extends over 17 amino acids. The germline gives CDR1 LNHNV, CDR2 YYDKDF (reference sequence). The CDR3 reads CATSRDRGEPSSYEQYF. The CDR3 coding sequence is TGTGCCACCAGCAGAGATCGTGGAGAGCCCAGCTCCTACGAGCAGTACTTC.

The rearrangement joins TRBV7-9 to TRBJ2-1; TRBD2 matches at 10 bases. V shed 3 bases, J shed 2 bases, and the junction held 7 bases outside the gene matches. Looked up from germline, CDR1 is SEHNR and CDR2 is FQNEAQ (reference sequence). The CDR3 has 17 amino acids. CDR3: CASSFPLAGVAYNEQFF. The CDR3 DNA reads TGTGCCAGCAGCTTCCCCCTAGCGGGAGTGGCCTACAATGAGCAGTTCTTC.

In DNA form, the CDR3 reads TGTGCCAGCAGCCAAGCCGGTATAGGGAGTAATTCACCCCTCCACTTT. It specifies CASSQAGIGSNSPLHF. The V and J genes are TRBV4-2 and TRBJ1-6; D is uncertain. CDR1 LGHNA and CDR2 YNFKEQ come from the germline V gene. The CDR3 is 16 residues long. V lost 1 base and J lost 6, with 13 bases in between.

The genes are TRBV7-9 and TRBJ2-1; D may be TRBD2 (5 bases). Germline V CDR1 and CDR2: SEHNR, FQNEAQ (reference sequence). The CDR3 consists of 15 residues. The germline V and J ends were trimmed by 1 base and 2 bases, with 9 bases remaining between them. The CDR3: CASSLEYGAYNEQFF. The CDR3, as DNA: TGTGCCAGCAGCTTAGAATACGGGGCCTACAATGAGCAGTTCTTC.

The chain combines TRBV21-1 with TRBJ1-5; the table's D call TRBD1 went unverified against the DNA. TRBV21-1 is shown as a pseudogene. The CDR3 extends over 17 amino acids. DNA for the CDR3: TGTGCCAGCCCAAAAGGGGACAGGGGGCGTTTTAACCAGCCCCAGCATTTT. Its translation: CASPKGDRGRFNQPQHF.